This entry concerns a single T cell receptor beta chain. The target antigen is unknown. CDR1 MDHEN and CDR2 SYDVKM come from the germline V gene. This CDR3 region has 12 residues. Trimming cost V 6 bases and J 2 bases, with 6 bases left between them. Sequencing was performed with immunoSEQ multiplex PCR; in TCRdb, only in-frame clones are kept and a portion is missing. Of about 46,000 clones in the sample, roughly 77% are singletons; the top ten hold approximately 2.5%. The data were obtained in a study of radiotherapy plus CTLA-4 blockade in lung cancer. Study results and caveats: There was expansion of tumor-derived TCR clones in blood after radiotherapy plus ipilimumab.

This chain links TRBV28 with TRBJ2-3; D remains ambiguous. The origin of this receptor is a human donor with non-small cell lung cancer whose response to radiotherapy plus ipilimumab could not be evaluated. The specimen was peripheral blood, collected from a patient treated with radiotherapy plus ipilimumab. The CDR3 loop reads CASSPNTDTQYF. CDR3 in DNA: TGTGCCAGCAGCCCTAACACAGATACGCAGTATTTT. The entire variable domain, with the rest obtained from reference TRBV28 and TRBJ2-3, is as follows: DVKVTQSSRYLVKRTGEKVFLECVQDMDHENMFWYRQDPGLGLRLIYFSYDVKMKEKGDIPEGYSVSREKKERFSLILESASTNQTSMYLCASSPNTDTQYFGPGTRLTVL.